This T cell receptor (beta chain) was captured in a study of blood T cell repertoires in COVID-19. Study-wide background: Both acute and convalescent COVID-19 samples were obtained from the United States, Italy and Spain. Sources were T cells, B-cell-depleted T cells, or PBMCs; the material itself was cDNA or gDNA.

Original processing methods: Amplifying reference gene primers gave estimates of nucleated cell counts. Profiling relied on immunoSEQ multiplex PCR, and the TCRdb table lists in-frame clones only, not all of them. For V, J and clone size, that table is used; D and trimming come from the DNA. Of about 89,000 clones listed, roughly 80% are singletons. The CDR3 has 13 amino acids. The germline V gene has CDR1 SGHAT and CDR2 FQNNGV. V was shortened by 3 bases and J by 3 bases, with 8 bases between the two germline ends. The chain uses TRBV11-2 and TRBJ1-1; a weak D match, TRBD1 (6 bases). This TCR was sampled from a human donor in a cohort sampled during active COVID-19. The sequenced material came from peripheral blood. The CDR3 reads CASSLDSDTEAFF. The CDR3 nucleotides are TGTGCCAGCAGCTTGGACAGCGACACTGAAGCTTTCTTT.